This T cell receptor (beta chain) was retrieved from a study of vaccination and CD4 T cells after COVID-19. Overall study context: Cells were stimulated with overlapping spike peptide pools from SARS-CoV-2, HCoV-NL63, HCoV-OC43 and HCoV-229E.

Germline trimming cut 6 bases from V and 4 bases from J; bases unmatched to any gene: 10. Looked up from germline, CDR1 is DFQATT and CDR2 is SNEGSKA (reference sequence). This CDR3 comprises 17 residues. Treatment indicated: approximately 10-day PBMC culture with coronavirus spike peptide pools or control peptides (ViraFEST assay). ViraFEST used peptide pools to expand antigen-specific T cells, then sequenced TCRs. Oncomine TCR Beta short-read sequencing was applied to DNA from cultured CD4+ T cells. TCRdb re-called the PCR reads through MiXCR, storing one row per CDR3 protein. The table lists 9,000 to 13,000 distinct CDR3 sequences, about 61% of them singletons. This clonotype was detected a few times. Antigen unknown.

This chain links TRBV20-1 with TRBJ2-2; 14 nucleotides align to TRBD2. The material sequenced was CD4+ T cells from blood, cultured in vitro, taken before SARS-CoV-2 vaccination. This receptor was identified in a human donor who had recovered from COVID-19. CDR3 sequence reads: CSAHRTSGRWGTGELFF. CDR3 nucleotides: TGCAGTGCACACCGGACTAGCGGGAGGTGGGGCACCGGGGAGCTGTTTTTT.